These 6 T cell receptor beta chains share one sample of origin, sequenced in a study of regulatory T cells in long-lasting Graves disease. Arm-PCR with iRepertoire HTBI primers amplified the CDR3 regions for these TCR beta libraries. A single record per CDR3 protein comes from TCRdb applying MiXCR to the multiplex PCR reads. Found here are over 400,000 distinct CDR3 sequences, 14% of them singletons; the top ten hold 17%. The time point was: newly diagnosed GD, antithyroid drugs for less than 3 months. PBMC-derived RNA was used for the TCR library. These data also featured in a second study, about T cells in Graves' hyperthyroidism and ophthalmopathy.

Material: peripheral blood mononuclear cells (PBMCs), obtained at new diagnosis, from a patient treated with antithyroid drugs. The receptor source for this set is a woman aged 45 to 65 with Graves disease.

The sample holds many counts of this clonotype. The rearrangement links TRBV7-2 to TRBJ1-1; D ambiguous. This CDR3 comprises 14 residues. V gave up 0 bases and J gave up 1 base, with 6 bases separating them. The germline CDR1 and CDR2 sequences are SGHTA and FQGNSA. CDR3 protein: CASSLATGNTEAFF. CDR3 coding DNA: TGTGCCAGCAGCTTAGCTACCGGGAACACTGAAGCTTTCTTT.

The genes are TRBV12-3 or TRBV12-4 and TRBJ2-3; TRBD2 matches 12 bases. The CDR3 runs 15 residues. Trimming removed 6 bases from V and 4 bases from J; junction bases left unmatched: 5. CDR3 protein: CASRATSGSADTQYF. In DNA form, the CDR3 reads TGTGCCAGCAGGGCGACTAGCGGGAGCGCAGATACGCAGTATTTT.

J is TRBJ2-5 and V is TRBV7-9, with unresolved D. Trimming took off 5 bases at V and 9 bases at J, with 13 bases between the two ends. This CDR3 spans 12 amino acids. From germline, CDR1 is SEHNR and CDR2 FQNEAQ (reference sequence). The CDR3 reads CASSPPGQAQYF. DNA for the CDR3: TGTGCCAGCAGCCCCCCTGGGCAGGCCCAGTACTTC.

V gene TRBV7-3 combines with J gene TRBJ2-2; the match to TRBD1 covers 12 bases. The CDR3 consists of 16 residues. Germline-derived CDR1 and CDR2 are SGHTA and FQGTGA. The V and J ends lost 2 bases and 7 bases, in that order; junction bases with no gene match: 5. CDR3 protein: CASSLGDRGLGGELFF. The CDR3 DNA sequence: TGTGCCAGCAGCTTAGGGGACAGGGGGCTCGGCGGGGAGCTGTTTTTT.

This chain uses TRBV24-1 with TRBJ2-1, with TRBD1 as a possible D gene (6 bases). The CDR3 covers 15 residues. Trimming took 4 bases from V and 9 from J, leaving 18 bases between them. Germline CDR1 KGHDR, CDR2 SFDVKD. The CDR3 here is CATSEQGGVVGEQFF. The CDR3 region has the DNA TGTGCCACCAGTGAACAGGGTGGAGTGGTCGGTGAGCAGTTCTTC.

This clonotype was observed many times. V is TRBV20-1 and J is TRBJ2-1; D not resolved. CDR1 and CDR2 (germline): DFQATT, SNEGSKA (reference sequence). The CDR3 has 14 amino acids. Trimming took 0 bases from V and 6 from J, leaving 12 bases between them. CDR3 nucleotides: TGCAGTGCTAGAGATGGTTGGACGAGCAATGAGCAGTTCTTC. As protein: CSARDGWTSNEQFF.